The clone carrying this TCR beta chain has just a few counts. The antigen is not known. This specimen comes from a study of identical twins. Regarding the study as a whole: Beta out-of-frame sequences displayed a weaker excess of sharing between twins. Out-of-frame TCR alpha sharing observed in monozygotic twins exceeded model estimates. Its conclusions, products of cross-sectional statistical analysis, did not come from following the same donors.

The CDR3 loop spans 17 amino acids. The V and J ends lost 7 bases and 0 bases, in that order; junction bases with no gene match: 14. Unique molecular identifiers were present on cDNA, and template switching added a universal primer site. TCRdb reprocessed the 5' RACE reads with MiXCR, giving one entry per CDR3 protein. The sample has 500,000 to 550,000 distinct CDR3 sequences, under 25% seen once. The sample also formed part of further work on yellow fever vaccine responses in identical twins.

Sample: CD4+ T cells sorted from blood. The chain combines TRBV12-3 or TRBV12-4 with TRBJ1-1; TRBD1 agrees at 7 bases. This sequence was found in a woman under 30 in good health. This chain's CDR3 is CASTLGGGRSVNTEAFF. CDR3 DNA sequence: TGTGCCAGCACCCTGGGAGGGGGCAGGAGTGTGAACACTGAAGCTTTCTTT.